This TCR beta chain was profiled in a study of cytomegalovirus exposure and HLA in healthy donors. Study findings and constraints: The classifier reportedly diagnosed cytomegalovirus status with high sensitivity and specificity. Evidence from a later analysis indicated that most CMV-associated TCR beta chains looked HLA-restricted.

Germline V lookup: CDR1 MRHNA, CDR2 SNTAGT. The CDR3 runs 14 residues. The V segment lost 6 bases and the J segment 5 bases; nucleotides outside the gene matches: 4. With 60 Vbeta and 13 Jbeta primers, the PCR was carried out. The data were produced by immunoSEQ multiplex PCR, yet TCRdb's version contains in-frame clones alone and is incomplete. The sample holds about 170,000 clones, 65% to 85% seen once. In regard to this clone: Its antigen is unidentified.

Sequenced: PBMCs. This chain links TRBV6-4 with TRBJ1-6, with 7 nucleotides matching TRBD1. This clonotype originated in a woman aged 45-59 years in good health and CMV-seropositive. Here the CDR3 reads CASRGTADNSPLHF. The CDR3, as DNA: TGTGCCAGCAGAGGGACAGCAGATAATTCACCCCTCCACTTT.